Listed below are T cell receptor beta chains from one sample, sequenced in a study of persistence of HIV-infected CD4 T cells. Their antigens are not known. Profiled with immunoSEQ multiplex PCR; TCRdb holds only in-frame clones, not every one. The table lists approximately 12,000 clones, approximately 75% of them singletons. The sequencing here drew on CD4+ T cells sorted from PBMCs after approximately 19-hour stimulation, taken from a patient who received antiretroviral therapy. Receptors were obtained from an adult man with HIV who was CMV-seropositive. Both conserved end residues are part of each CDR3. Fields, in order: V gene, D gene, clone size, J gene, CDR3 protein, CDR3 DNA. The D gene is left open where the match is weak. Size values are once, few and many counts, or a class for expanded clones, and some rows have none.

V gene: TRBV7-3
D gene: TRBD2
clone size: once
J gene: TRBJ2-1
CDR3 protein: CASSRSGLAGGNEQFF
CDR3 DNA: TGTGCCAGCAGCCGGTCGGGACTAGCGGGGGGGAATGAGCAGTTCTTC

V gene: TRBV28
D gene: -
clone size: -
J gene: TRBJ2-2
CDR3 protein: CASATKPLTGELFF
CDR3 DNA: TGTGCCAGCGCAACAAAACCCCTCACCGGGGAGCTGTTTTTT

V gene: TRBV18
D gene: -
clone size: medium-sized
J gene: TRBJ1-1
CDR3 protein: CASSRIFPGDFGGAGRGGTEAFF
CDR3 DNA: TGTGCCAGCTCCCGAATATTCCCAGGGGATTTTGGGGGGGCAGGGCGAGGAGGAACTGAAGCTTTCTTT

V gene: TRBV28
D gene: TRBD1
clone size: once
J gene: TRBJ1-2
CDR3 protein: CASSPPGTAYGYTF
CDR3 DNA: TGTGCCAGCAGTCCCCCCGGGACAGCCTATGGCTACACCTTC

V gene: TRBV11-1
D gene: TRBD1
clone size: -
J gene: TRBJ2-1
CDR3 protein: CASSTRQGKNEQFF
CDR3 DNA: TGTGCCAGCAGCACCCGACAGGGAAAGAATGAGCAGTTCTTC

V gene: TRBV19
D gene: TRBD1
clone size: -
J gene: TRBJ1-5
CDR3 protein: CASSIGDRGAQPQHF
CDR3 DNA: TGTGCCAGTAGTATAGGGGACAGGGGAGCTCAGCCCCAGCATTTT

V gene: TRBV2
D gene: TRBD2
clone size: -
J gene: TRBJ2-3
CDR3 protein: CASSLAGNTDTQYF
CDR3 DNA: TGTGCCAGCAGTCTAGCGGGGAACACAGATACGCAGTATTTT

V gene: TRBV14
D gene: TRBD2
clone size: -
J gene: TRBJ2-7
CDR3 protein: CASSQDKAGGPPDEQYF
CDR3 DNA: TGTGCCAGCAGCCAAGATAAGGCGGGGGGGCCACCGGACGAGCAGTACTTC

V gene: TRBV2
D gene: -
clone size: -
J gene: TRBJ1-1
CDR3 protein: CASSVLLDMGAFF
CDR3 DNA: TGTGCCAGCAGTGTTCTGCTTGATATGGGTGCTTTCTTT

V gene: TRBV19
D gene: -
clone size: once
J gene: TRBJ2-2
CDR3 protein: CASSVGPPGELFF
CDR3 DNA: TGTGCCAGTAGTGTGGGTCCCCCCGGGGAGCTGTTTTTT

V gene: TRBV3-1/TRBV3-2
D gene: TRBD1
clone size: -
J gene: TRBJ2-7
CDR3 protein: CASRAGTGNEQYF
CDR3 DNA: TGTGCCAGCAGAGCCGGGACAGGCAACGAGCAGTACTTC

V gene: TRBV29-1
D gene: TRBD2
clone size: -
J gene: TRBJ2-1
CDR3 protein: CSVGSGGTLYNEQFF
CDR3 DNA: TGCAGCGTCGGTAGCGGGGGGACATTATACAATGAGCAGTTCTTC

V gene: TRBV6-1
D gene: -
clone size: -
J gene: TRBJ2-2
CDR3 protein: CASSEFDRTPGELFF
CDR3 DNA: TGTGCCAGCAGTGAATTCGACAGGACCCCCGGGGAGCTGTTTTTT

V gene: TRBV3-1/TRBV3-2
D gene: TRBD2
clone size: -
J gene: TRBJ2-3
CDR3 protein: CASTLTGGAGTDTQYF
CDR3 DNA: TGTGCCAGCACCCTTACGGGGGGGGCCGGTACAGATACGCAGTATTTT

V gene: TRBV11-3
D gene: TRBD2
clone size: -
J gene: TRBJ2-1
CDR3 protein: CASSSRTSGGRDEQFF
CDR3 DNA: TGTGCCAGCAGCTCCCGGACTAGCGGGGGGAGGGATGAGCAGTTCTTC

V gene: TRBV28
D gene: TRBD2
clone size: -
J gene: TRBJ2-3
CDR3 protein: CASSPDSGVLRTQYF
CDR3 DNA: TGTGCCAGCAGCCCCGATAGCGGGGTACTTCGTACGCAGTATTTT

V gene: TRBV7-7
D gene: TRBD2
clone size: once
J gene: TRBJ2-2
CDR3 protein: CASSRGGAHTGELFF
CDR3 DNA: TGTGCCAGCAGTCGCGGGGGGGCCCACACCGGGGAGCTGTTTTTT

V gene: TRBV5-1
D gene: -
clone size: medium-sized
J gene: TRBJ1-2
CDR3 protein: CASSLYAGENYGYTF
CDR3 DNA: TGCGCCAGCAGCTTGTACGCAGGAGAGAACTATGGCTACACCTTC

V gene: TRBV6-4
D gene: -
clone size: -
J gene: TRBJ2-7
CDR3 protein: CATAGQTYEQYF
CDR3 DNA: TGTGCCACCGCCGGACAAACCTACGAGCAGTACTTC

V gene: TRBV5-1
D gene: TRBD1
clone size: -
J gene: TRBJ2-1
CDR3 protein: CASSLQTGDNEQFF
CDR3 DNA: TGCGCCAGCAGCCTTCAGACAGGGGACAATGAGCAGTTCTTC

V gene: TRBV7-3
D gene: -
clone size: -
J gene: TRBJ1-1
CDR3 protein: CASSSGGGTTEAFF
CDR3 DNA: TGTGCCAGCAGCTCAGGCGGGGGGACGACTGAAGCTTTCTTT

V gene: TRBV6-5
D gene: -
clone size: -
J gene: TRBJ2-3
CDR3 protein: CASSYDRPSTDTQYF
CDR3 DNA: TGTGCCAGCAGTTACGACAGACCGTCCACAGATACGCAGTATTTT

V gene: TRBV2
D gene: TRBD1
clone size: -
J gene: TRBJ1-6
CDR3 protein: CASMGTVNSPLHF
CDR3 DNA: TGTGCCAGCATGGGGACAGTAAATTCACCCCTCCACTTT

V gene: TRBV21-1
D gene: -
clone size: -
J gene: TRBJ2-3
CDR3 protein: CASSKGRVSGGGDTQYF
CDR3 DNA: TGTGCCAGCAGCAAAGGGCGGGTTAGCGGGGGTGGAGATACGCAGTATTTT

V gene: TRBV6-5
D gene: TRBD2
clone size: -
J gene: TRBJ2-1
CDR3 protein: CASSYRAGGNEQFF
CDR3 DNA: TGTGCCAGCAGTTACAGAGCGGGGGGGAATGAGCAGTTCTTC

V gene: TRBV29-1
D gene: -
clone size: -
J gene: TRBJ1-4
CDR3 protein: CSVGKSGPATNEKLFF
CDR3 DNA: TGCAGCGTTGGTAAGAGCGGGCCGGCAACTAATGAAAAACTGTTTTTT

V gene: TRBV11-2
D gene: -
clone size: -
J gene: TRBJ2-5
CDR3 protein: CASSLGTTRETQYF
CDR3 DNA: TGTGCCAGCAGCTTAGGGACAACGCGAGAGACCCAGTACTTC

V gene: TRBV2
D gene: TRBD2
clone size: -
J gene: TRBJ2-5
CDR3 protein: CASSERVAGGQETQYF
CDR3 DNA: TGTGCCAGCAGTGAAAGGGTAGCGGGGGGCCAAGAGACCCAGTACTTC

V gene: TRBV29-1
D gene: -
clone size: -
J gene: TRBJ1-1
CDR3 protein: CSAGHGGRGTEAFF
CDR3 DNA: TGCAGCGCCGGCCATGGGGGGAGGGGCACTGAAGCTTTCTTT

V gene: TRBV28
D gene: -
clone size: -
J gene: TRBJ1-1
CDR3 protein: CASSLRVGEAFF
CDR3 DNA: TGTGCCAGCAGCCTCAGGGTGGGTGAAGCTTTCTTT

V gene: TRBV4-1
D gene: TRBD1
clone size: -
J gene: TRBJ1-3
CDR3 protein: CASSKQDRATGNTIYF
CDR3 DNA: TGCGCCAGCAGCAAACAAGACAGGGCGACTGGAAACACCATATATTTT

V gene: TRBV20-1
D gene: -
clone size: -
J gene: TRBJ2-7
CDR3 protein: CSASRGRDEQYF
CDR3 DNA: TGCAGTGCTAGTAGGGGCCGGGACGAGCAGTACTTC

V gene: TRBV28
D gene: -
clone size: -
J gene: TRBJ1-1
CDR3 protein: CASSLGVGVNTEAFF
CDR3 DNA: TGTGCCAGCAGTTTAGGTGTGGGAGTGAACACTGAAGCTTTCTTT

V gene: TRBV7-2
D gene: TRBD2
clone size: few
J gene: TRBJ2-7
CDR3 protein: CASSFGLAAKAYEQYF
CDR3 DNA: TGTGCCAGCAGCTTCGGACTAGCGGCGAAGGCCTACGAGCAGTACTTC

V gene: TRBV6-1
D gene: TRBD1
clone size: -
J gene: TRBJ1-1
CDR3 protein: CASTQGAGTEAFF
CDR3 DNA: TGTGCCAGCACACAGGGGGCTGGTACTGAAGCTTTCTTT

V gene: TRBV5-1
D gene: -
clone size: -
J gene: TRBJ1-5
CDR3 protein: CASSLEGSSQPQHF
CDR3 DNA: TGCGCCAGCAGCTTGGAGGGTTCAAGTCAGCCCCAGCATTTT

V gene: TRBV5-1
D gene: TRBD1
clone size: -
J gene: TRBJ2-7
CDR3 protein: CASSLDRGGNEQYF
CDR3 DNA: TGCGCCAGCAGCTTGGACAGGGGTGGTAACGAGCAGTACTTC

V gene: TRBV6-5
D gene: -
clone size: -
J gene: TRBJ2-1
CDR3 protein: CASSYDEDNEQFF
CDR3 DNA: TGTGCCAGCAGTTATGACGAAGACAATGAGCAGTTCTTC

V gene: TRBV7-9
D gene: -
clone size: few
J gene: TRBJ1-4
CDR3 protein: CASSLEAGSEEKLFF
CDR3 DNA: TGTGCCAGCAGCTTAGAGGCGGGGTCGGAAGAAAAACTGTTTTTT

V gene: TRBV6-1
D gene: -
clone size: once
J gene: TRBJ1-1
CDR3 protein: CASSERGAFF
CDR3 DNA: TGTGCCAGCAGTGAACGGGGGGCTTTCTTT

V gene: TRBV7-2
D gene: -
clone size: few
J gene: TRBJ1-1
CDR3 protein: CASSLGGAANTEAFF
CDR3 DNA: TGTGCCAGCAGCTTAGGGGGAGCAGCGAACACTGAAGCTTTCTTT

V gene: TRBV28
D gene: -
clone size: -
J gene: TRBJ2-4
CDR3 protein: CASSLGGSDIQYF
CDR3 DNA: TGTGCCAGCAGTTTAGGAGGGTCGGACATTCAGTACTTC

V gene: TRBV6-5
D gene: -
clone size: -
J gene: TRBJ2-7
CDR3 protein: CASLGGSREQYF
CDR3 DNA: TGTGCCAGCCTGGGCGGGTCCCGCGAGCAGTACTTC

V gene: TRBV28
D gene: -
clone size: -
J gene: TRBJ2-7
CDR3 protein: CASVKVFSYEQYF
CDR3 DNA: TGTGCCAGTGTAAAGGTATTCTCCTACGAGCAGTACTTC

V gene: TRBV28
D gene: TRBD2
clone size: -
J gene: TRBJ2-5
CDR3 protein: CASSLLASGGRETQYF
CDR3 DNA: TGTGCCAGCAGTTTATTGGCTAGCGGGGGGAGAGAGACCCAGTACTTC

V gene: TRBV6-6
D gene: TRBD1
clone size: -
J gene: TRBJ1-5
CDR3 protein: CASSYGGTDNQPQHF
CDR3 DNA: TGTGCCAGCAGTTATGGGGGGACAGACAATCAGCCCCAGCATTTT

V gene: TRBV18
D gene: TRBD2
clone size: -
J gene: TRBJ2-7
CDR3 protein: CASSPGRGVTYEQYF
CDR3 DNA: TGTGCCAGCTCACCAGGGAGGGGCGTTACCTACGAGCAGTACTTC

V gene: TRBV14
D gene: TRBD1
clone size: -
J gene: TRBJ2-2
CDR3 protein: CASRERGPAGELFF
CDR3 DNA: TGTGCCAGCAGGGAAAGGGGGCCGGCCGGGGAGCTGTTTTTT

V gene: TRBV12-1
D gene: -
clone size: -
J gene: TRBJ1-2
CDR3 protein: CASSFEWDGYTF
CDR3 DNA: TGTGCCAGCAGCTTTGAATGGGACGGCTACACCTTC

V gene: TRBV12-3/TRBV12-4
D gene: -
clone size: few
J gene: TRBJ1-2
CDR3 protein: CASSLEQEYGYTF
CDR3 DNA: TGTGCCAGCAGTTTAGAACAGGAATATGGCTACACCTTC

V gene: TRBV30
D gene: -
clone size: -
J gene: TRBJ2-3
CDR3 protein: CAWCRDFGGGTDTQYF
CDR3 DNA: TGTGCCTGGTGTCGGGACTTCGGTGGGGGCACAGATACGCAGTATTTT